Here is one T cell receptor (beta chain) with its context. Which antigen it targets is not known. It has no much larger one-base neighbor in the sample; base qualities were not kept. TCRbeta CDR3 regions were amplified from genomic DNA by means of the immunoSEQ Assay, a bias-controlled multiplex PCR. As for the authors' bioinformatics: The number of nucleated cells in each sample was estimated by amplification of reference gene primers within the assay. To quantify the absolute abundance of each unique TCRbeta CDR3 rearrangement, sequence reads were collapsed and filtered. Productive Simpson clonality was computed per sample as the square root of Simpson's diversity index over productive rearrangements. TCRdb obtained this table from immuneACCESS and retained in-frame rearrangements with V and J assigned. These tables miss some clones; where compared with another copy, unresolved V genes account for less than half of the shortfall, and the remainder is unexplained. The D gene and trimming were derived from the DNA, and the V and J assignments and clone size from that table. Within this sample are approximately 260,000 clones, with approximately 84% of them counted one time only. The biggest ten clones account for less than 8.5% of the sample.

CDR1 MNHEY and CDR2 SVGEGT are derived from the germline V gene. The CDR3 contains 16 residues, cysteine and phenylalanine counted. Only CDR3 DNA remains: 48 bases, in frame from the first base. V and J are trimmed by 5 bases and 6 bases, and the gene matches miss 12 bases of the junction. This sample stems from a study of blood T cell repertoires in COVID-19 (TCRdb year 2020). General notes on the study: Samples covering the acute and convalescent phases of COVID-19 were provided by collaborators in the United States, Italy and Spain. Deeply sampled blood TCRbeta repertoires from subjects exposed to, actively infected with, or recovered from COVID-19 were included in the dataset. A freely available public database, intended as a resource for researchers studying the immune response to SARS-CoV-2, is where the repertoires were released. A de-identified subject ID, COVID-19 status, age in years and sex were almost always included in the sample metadata. The samples were drawn from two sources: the first 160 participants of the ongoing ImmuneRACE study, and fewer than 1,500 subjects contributed by 6 global collaborators. The prospective study material was composed of cDNA or gDNA derived from T cells, B-cell-depleted T cells, or PBMCs. Where HLA class I and class II types were available, the types were taken from metadata supplied by the sample provider, not from assay-based typing.

Enrolling through a virtual design, the prospective study's participants ranged in age from about 18 to 89 years and lived across roughly 24 United States geographic areas. Cohort assignment in the prospective study relied on participant-reported clinical history from a screening survey and a study questionnaire. Exposed participants had been in contact with someone with a PCR-confirmed or clinician-diagnosed COVID-19 case within 2 weeks of study entry. Each participant in the prospective study had whole blood, serum and a nasopharyngeal or oropharyngeal swab collected by mobile phlebotomists. Additional blood draws and questionnaires over an approximately two-month period could optionally be provided by prospective study participants. Prospective study blood samples were shipped either frozen or at room temperature before DNA extraction. Paper-wide results and their limitations: The amount of clinical and demographic metadata varied by source and participant and was provided uncurated.

The source of this sequence is a woman aged 45 to 65 who had been exposed to COVID-19. Sequencing input: PBMCs or T cells enriched from blood (not recorded which). Recombination linked TRBV6-2 or TRBV6-3 to TRBJ1-4; 7 of the junction bases match TRBD1. CDR3 sequence: CASSARQGNPDEKLFF. The DNA sequence is as follows: TGTGCCAGCAGTGCCCGACAGGGAAATCCGGATGAAAAACTGTTTTTT.